The 13 T cell receptor beta chains below come from one sample, sequenced in a study of Graves' ophthalmopathy and Graves' hyperthyroidism. The authors amplified TCR beta CDR3 regions, and they did so from RNA transcripts for repertoire sequencing. The first-round RT-PCR employed HTBI primers together with the Qiagen OneStep RT-PCR kit. A multiplex PCR was then performed as the second round. TCRdb analysed the multiplex PCR reads with MiXCR anew, one entry per CDR3 protein. The sample holds 500,000 to 700,000 distinct CDR3 sequences, approximately 21% seen once. The specimen was peripheral blood. The source of these receptors is a woman aged 18-35 years with stable Graves' hyperthyroidism. Some clones in this sample may be carry-over from other donors' samples.

The J gene is TRBJ2-7, the V gene TRBV19; 8 positions match TRBD2. V lost 5 bases, J lost 1 base, and 7 bases stayed unmatched. Germline-derived CDR1 and CDR2 are LNHDA and SQIVND (reference sequence). CDR3 length: 15 amino acids. DNA for the CDR3: TGTGCCAGTAGTTCCCGGGAGGGTCCTTCCTACGAGCAGTACTTC. Translating it yields CASSSREGPSYEQYF.

This clonotype was counted many times. The genes are TRBV12-3 or TRBV12-4 and TRBJ1-5; a weak D match, TRBD1 (5 bases). The CDR3 is 17 amino acids. V lost 5 bases, J lost 3 bases, and 20 bases lay in between. The CDR3 sequence is CASSPSGGYGVNQPQHF. The CDR3 nucleotides read TGTGCCAGCAGTCCCTCCGGGGGGTACGGGGTCAATCAGCCCCAGCATTTT.

This clonotype was seen many times. V and J are TRBV19 and TRBJ1-1, with 8 positions matching TRBD1. Trimming removed 6 bases from V and 5 bases from J; junction bases left unmatched: 8. This CDR3 is built from 14 residues. Germline CDR1 and CDR2: LNHDA and SQIVND (reference sequence). This chain's CDR3 is CASRTRDRRTEAFF. DNA of the CDR3: TGTGCCAGTAGAACCCGGGACAGGCGGACTGAAGCTTTCTTT.

V and J are TRBV24-1 and TRBJ1-1; D is undetermined. The V end lost 6 bases, the J end lost 1 base, and 8 bases lay between the germline ends. The CDR3 contains 13 residues. Germline-derived CDR1 and CDR2 are KGHDR and SFDVKD. The CDR3 region is CATSNSQNTEAFF. In DNA, the CDR3 is TGTGCCACCAGTAACAGCCAGAACACTGAAGCTTTCTTT.

This clonotype was detected many times. V and J are TRBV27 and TRBJ1-1; 8 positions match TRBD1. Germline V gives CDR1 MNHEY, CDR2 SMNVEV (reference sequence). The CDR3 covers 18 residues. Unmatched junction bases numbered 10, after V lost 0 bases and J lost 1 base. CDR3 DNA sequence: TGTGCCAGCAGTTTATCCAGGGGGCGACGGGGTCGGAACACTGAAGCTTTCTTT. It specifies CASSLSRGRRGRNTEAFF.

The chain employs TRBV6-2 or TRBV6-3 and TRBJ2-7, with 7 bases that match TRBD1. Germline CDR1 MNHEY, CDR2 SVGEGT. Unmatched junction bases numbered 5, after V lost 2 bases and J lost 1 base. The CDR3 contains 15 residues. CDR3 protein: CASSYRGQISYEQYF. In nucleotides, the CDR3 is TGTGCCAGCAGTTACCGGGGACAGATTTCCTACGAGCAGTACTTC.

This clonotype came up a few times. The J gene is TRBJ2-7, the V gene TRBV28, with D maybe TRBD1 (6 bases). The CDR3 contains 12 residues. Trimming shortened V by 6 bases and J by 7 bases, and 13 bases separated the two germline ends. Germline CDR1 and CDR2: MDHEN and SYDVKM. CDR3 in amino acids: CASSQGLDEQYF. CDR3 coding DNA: TGTGCCAGCAGCCAGGGGTTGGATGAGCAGTACTTC. Using reference TRBV28 and TRBJ2-7 for the parts outside the CDR3, the full variable domain is DVKVTQSSRYLVKRTGEKVFLECVQDMDHENMFWYRQDPGLGLRLIYFSYDVKMKEKGDIPEGYSVSREKKERFSLILESASTNQTSMYLCASSQGLDEQYFGPGTRLTVT.

This clonotype was counted at least ten times. The chain uses TRBV7-8 and TRBJ1-1; 9 bases are shared with TRBD1. CDR3 length: 15 amino acids. The ends lost 6 bases at V and 1 base at J; junction bases unmatched: 6. CDR1 and CDR2 from the germline V gene are SGHVS and FQNEAQ. The CDR3 spells CASRLGQGRNTEAFF. The CDR3 region has the DNA TGTGCCAGCAGACTAGGACAGGGGCGGAACACTGAAGCTTTCTTT.

The chain's CDR3 is CSARDWGTANTEAFF. DNA of the CDR3: TGCAGTGCTAGAGATTGGGGGACAGCGAACACTGAAGCTTTCTTT. V gene TRBV20-1 combines with J gene TRBJ1-1, with 7 bases matching TRBD1. Germline V gene data show CDR1 as DFQATT and CDR2 as SNEGSKA (reference sequence). After removal of 0 bases from V and 1 base from J, the junction contained 5 bases not matched to a gene. The CDR3 spans 15 residues.

Ten or more counts support this clonotype. This chain uses TRBV27 with TRBJ1-2; no clear D. The CDR3 has 14 amino acids. Germline values: CDR1 MNHEY, CDR2 SMNVEV (reference sequence). The V gene lost 5 bases and the J gene lost 3 bases, with 13 bases spanning the gap. Written as DNA, the CDR3 is TGTGCCAGCAGTGCATCATCAGGCTACTATGGCTACACCTTC. Translation gives CASSASSGYYGYTF.

The V call is TRBV12-5, the J call TRBJ1-1, with 7 positions matching TRBD1. The CDR3 spans 16 residues. Trimming cost V 2 bases and J 2 bases; bases outside gene matches: 8. Germline V gives CDR1 LGHNT, CDR2 FRNRAP. CDR3 residues: CASGLPQGDRNTEAFF. The CDR3 DNA follows: TGTGCTAGTGGTTTGCCCCAAGGGGACAGAAACACTGAAGCTTTCTTT.

This clonotype has ten or more counts. V usage is TRBV11-2 and J usage is TRBJ1-2, with D possibly TRBD1 on 5 matching bases. The CDR3 has 12 residues. CDR1 and CDR2 from the germline V gene are SGHAT and FQNNGV. Trimming stripped 6 bases from V and 1 base from J, with 6 bases between. Written as DNA, the CDR3 is TGTGCCAGCAGGGGGGTTAACTATGGCTACACCTTC. Translating it yields CASRGVNYGYTF.

The chain has TRBV12-3 or TRBV12-4 and TRBJ1-3; the D gene is possibly TRBD1 (5 bases). V lost 4 bases and J lost 4, with 14 bases in between. The CDR3 is made up of 15 amino acids. CDR3: CASSSGPGFGNTIYF. CDR3 DNA sequence: TGTGCCAGCAGTTCCGGGCCAGGGTTCGGAAACACCATATATTTT.